The 25 T cell receptor beta chains below all came from one sample that was sequenced in a study of T cells in Graves' hyperthyroidism and ophthalmopathy. There were TCR beta CDR3 regions amplified from RNA transcripts. TCR CDR3 regions were first amplified by RT-PCR with HTBI primers. TCRdb itself ran the multiplex PCR reads through MiXCR, one entry per CDR3 protein. The top ten hold 44% of the sample, which has about 510,000 distinct CDR3 sequences, over 45% seen once. The sequencing sample was made of peripheral blood or thyroid tissue (not recorded which). Receptors were obtained from an adult woman with Graves' disease, either hyperthyroidism or ophthalmopathy (not recorded which).

The chain couples TRBV7-9 to TRBJ2-7, with 7 bases matching TRBD2. The CDR3 has 15 residues. The trim removed 1 base at V and 7 bases at J, leaving 10 bases unmatched. The germline CDR1 and CDR2 sequences are SEHNR and FQNEAQ (reference sequence). CDR3 nucleotide sequence: TGTGCCAGCAGCTTAGTTGGGGAGGGCCTGGGAGAGCAGTACTTC. Its protein product is CASSLVGEGLGEQYF.

This clonotype was found once. This chain uses TRBV29-1 with TRBJ1-1, with D perhaps TRBD1 (6 bases). Germline CDR1 SQVTM, CDR2 ANQGSEA. The ends were cut back, 8 bases at V and 0 bases at J, with 16 bases in the middle. CDR3 length: 14 residues. CDR3 in amino acids: CSSFQGRLNTEAFF. The CDR3 nucleotides are TGCAGCAGTTTTCAGGGGCGGTTGAACACTGAAGCTTTCTTT.

This clonotype was counted a few times. The chain employs TRBV9 and TRBJ2-2; D is perhaps TRBD2 (5 bases). V dropped 4 bases and J dropped 7 bases, with 8 bases sitting between them. This CDR3 is 12 amino acids long. Per germline, CDR1 SGDLS and CDR2 YYNGEE. CDR3 in DNA: TGTGCCAGCAGCTGGGGAGTCGGGGAGCTGTTTTTT. Encoded protein: CASSWGVGELFF.

The genes are TRBV7-9 and TRBJ1-2; D may be TRBD1 (6 bases). The CDR3 has 11 amino acids. V was cut by 8 bases and J by 7 bases, with 11 bases left in between. CDR1 SEHNR and CDR2 FQNEAQ come from the germline V gene (reference sequence). As DNA, the CDR3 is TGTGCCAGCGGGGCCAGGGGTGGCTACACCTTC. Encoded protein: CASGARGGYTF.

V usage is TRBV7-2 and J usage is TRBJ2-7; TRBD2 agrees at 11 bases. The V gene's germline CDR1 is SGHTA and CDR2 FQGNSA. CDR3 length: 14 amino acids. The J segment lost 3 bases and the V segment lost 3 bases, leaving 1 base of the junction unmatched. The CDR3 DNA sequence: TGTGCCAGCAGCTTGGGACTAGCGGACTACGAGCAGTACTTC. This gives the protein CASSLGLADYEQYF.

This clonotype was counted ten times or more. The V call is TRBV6-5, the J call TRBJ2-5; 8 positions match TRBD1. Looked up from germline, CDR1 is MNHEY and CDR2 is SVGAGI. The CDR3 length is 13 residues. Germline trimming cut 5 bases from V and 7 bases from J; bases unmatched to any gene: 6. The CDR3 reads CASSLGTGGTQYF. Here the CDR3 DNA reads TGTGCCAGCAGTCTAGGGACAGGCGGGACCCAGTACTTC.

The gene calls are TRBV28 and TRBJ1-2; TRBD1 might be the D (5 bases). The germline CDR1 and CDR2 sequences are MDHEN and SYDVKM. The CDR3 length is 13 residues. The V end was cut by 1 base, the J end by 8 bases, with 11 bases between. The CDR3 DNA sequence: TGTGCCAGCAGTTTATTTGGGGGATACGGCTACACCTTC. Protein sequence: CASSLFGGYGYTF.

The rearrangement joins TRBV2 to TRBJ1-2, with TRBD1 matching over 7 bases. Looked up from germline, CDR1 is SNHLY and CDR2 is FYNNEI. CDR3 size: 15 residues. The junction had 8 bases not matched to a gene; V was cut back by 0 bases and J by 7 bases. The CDR3 here is CASSEAQRGPGGYTF. In DNA, the CDR3 is TGTGCCAGCAGTGAAGCGCAAAGGGGGCCGGGTGGCTACACCTTC.

This clonotype was seen a handful of times. The chain is built from TRBV3-1 and TRBJ1-1; 7 bases are a match to TRBD1. V lost 5 bases, J lost 1 base, and 4 bases stayed unmatched. The CDR3 spans 14 residues. The germline V gene encodes CDR1 LGHDT and CDR2 YNNKEL (reference sequence). The CDR3 here is CASSKGQTNTEAFF. CDR3 nucleotide sequence: TGTGCCAGCAGCAAGGGACAGACGAACACTGAAGCTTTCTTT.

Many counts were recorded for this clonotype. The CDR3 spells CSARPGRGRGTEAFF. As DNA, the CDR3 is TGCAGTGCTAGACCTGGGCGGGGGAGGGGCACTGAAGCTTTCTTT. The chain has TRBV20-1 and TRBJ1-1, with a tentative D call TRBD1 (5 bases). Germline CDR1 reads DFQATT; CDR2 reads SNEGSKA (reference sequence). The CDR3 has 15 amino acids. Trimming took 2 bases from V and 4 from J, leaving 17 bases between them.

The chain employs TRBV10-2 and TRBJ1-5; weak D call: TRBD1 (6 bases). Germline CDR1 and CDR2: WSHSY and SAAADI. The CDR3 runs to 15 residues. V lost 6 bases and J lost 3, with 15 bases in between. Here the CDR3 DNA reads TGCGCCAGCAGGGGATCAGGGGACCTCAATCAGCCCCAGCATTTT. Translation gives CASRGSGDLNQPQHF.

This chain links TRBV7-9 with TRBJ2-5; D may be TRBD2 (5 bases). Germline V gene data show CDR1 as SEHNR and CDR2 as FQNEAQ (reference sequence). The CDR3 loop spans 12 amino acids. V lost 7 bases to trimming and J lost 1 base, with 7 bases between them. The CDR3 sequence: CASTGSQETQYF. The DNA for the CDR3 is TGTGCCAGCACGGGGTCCCAAGAGACCCAGTACTTC.

This clonotype came up a few times. Its ends do not fully match the called genes, so a read error is possible. The rearrangement uses TRBV10-3 and TRBJ2-7; 9 positions agree with TRBD1. Germline loops: CDR1 ENHRY, CDR2 SYGVKD. The CDR3 is 16 residues long. The CDR3 is CASSRTGTGFSYEQYF. The CDR3 DNA reads as TGTGCCAGCAGTCGGACCGGGACAGGGTTTTCCTACGAGCAGTACTTC.

The chain has TRBV7-3 and TRBJ2-5; D is unresolved. Germline V gene lookup returns CDR1 SGHTA and CDR2 FQGTGA. Between the trimmed V and J ends, which lost 2 bases and 9 bases, there was a span of 13 bases. The CDR3 contains 13 residues. The CDR3 DNA reads as TGTGCCAGCAGCTTAGGGTTCAATCAGCCCCAGTACTTC. Protein sequence: CASSLGFNQPQYF.

This clonotype was recorded only once. The chain uses TRBV7-3 and TRBJ2-5, with 8 bases identical to TRBD2. The end of the DNA is better explained by TRBJ2-3, so the J call may be wrong. This CDR3 comprises 15 residues. Germline values: CDR1 SGHTA, CDR2 FQGTGA. For the CDR3, the DNA is TGTGCCAGCAGTCCTTCGGGACTAGGCACAGATACGCAGTATTTT. Translating gives CASSPSGLGTDTQYF.

The V and J genes are TRBV19 and TRBJ1-5; no definite D call. The CDR3 is made up of 17 amino acids. Trimming stripped 5 bases from V and 0 bases from J, with 17 bases between. The germline gives CDR1 LNHDA, CDR2 SQIVND (reference sequence). The CDR3 DNA reads TGTGCCAGTAGTCCGCCGAGTTTGCGTTATAGCAATCAGCCCCAGCATTTT. Translated: CASSPPSLRYSNQPQHF.

The chain recombines TRBV7-8 with TRBJ2-5, with TRBD2 identical over 13 bases. The DNA end is a closer match to TRBJ2-7, so the J assignment may be wrong. Per germline, CDR1 SGHVS and CDR2 FQNEAQ. The CDR3 has 18 amino acids. The CDR3 coding sequence is TGTGCCAGCAGCTTATTCGACAGACTAGCGGGAGGTTCGGTCGAGCAGTACTTC. It yields the protein CASSLFDRLAGGSVEQYF.

This chain links TRBV4-2 with TRBJ2-2; 11 nucleotides match TRBD1. The CDR3 runs 19 residues. From germline, CDR1 is LGHNA and CDR2 YNFKEQ. V dropped 0 bases and J dropped 5; count of bases not matched to a gene: 11. The CDR3 DNA reads TGTGCCAGCAGCCAAGACAGTTTGCGTTGGGACAGGGGGACCGGGGAGCTGTTTTTT. Translated, it gives CASSQDSLRWDRGTGELFF.

In this sample, this clonotype turned up many times. The V call is TRBV12-3 or TRBV12-4, the J call TRBJ1-2; 9 nucleotides agree with TRBD1. Trimming at V came to 6 bases and at J to 7 bases, leaving 3 bases not matched to a gene. This CDR3 spans 12 amino acids. CDR3 sequence reads: CASSGQGSGYTF. DNA of the CDR3: TGTGCCAGCAGCGGACAGGGGAGTGGCTACACCTTC.

The sample holds many counts of this clonotype. This rearrangement joins TRBV12-3 or TRBV12-4 to TRBJ1-4; D remains unclear. V lost 3 bases and J lost 7, with 12 bases in between. The length of the CDR3 is 14 residues. CDR3 in DNA: TGTGCCAGCAGTTTGTCAAGGTTATTTGAAAAACTGTTTTTT. It codes for CASSLSRLFEKLFF.

This clonotype occurred a few times. The chain links TRBV19 to TRBJ1-2, with D maybe TRBD1 (5 bases). Per germline, CDR1 LNHDA and CDR2 SQIVND (reference sequence). Trimming took off 7 bases at V and 2 bases at J, with 23 bases between the two ends. The CDR3 covers 17 residues. The CDR3 DNA follows: TGTGCCAGTACCGACCAGGGACGCGGGACTGGGAACTATGGCTACACCTTC. Its translation is CASTDQGRGTGNYGYTF.

This clonotype appeared once. The V and J genes are TRBV29-1 and TRBJ2-7; maybe TRBD1 (5 bases). The CDR3 sequence is 11 residues long. CDR1 and CDR2 (germline): SQVTM, ANQGSEA. The germline V and J ends were trimmed by 8 bases and 4 bases, with 12 bases remaining between them. The CDR3 bases are TGCAGCAGTGAAGGGGTGTACGAGCAGTACTTC. This translates into CSSEGVYEQYF.

This clonotype came up many times. The J gene is TRBJ1-1, the V gene TRBV10-2, with D uncertain. This CDR3 is 15 amino acids long. Germline lookup yields CDR1 WSHSY and CDR2 SAAADI. V was clipped by 2 bases and J by 1 base, with 11 bases between them. CDR3 region: CASSEPPAGNTEAFF. CDR3 bases: TGCGCCAGCAGTGAGCCCCCGGCAGGGAACACTGAAGCTTTCTTT.

This clonotype was observed a few times. The chain uses TRBV19 and TRBJ1-1; weak D call: TRBD1 (5 bases). V lost 6 bases to trimming and J lost 9 bases, with 11 bases between them. Germline CDR1 is LNHDA and CDR2 is SQIVND (reference sequence). The CDR3 totals 11 residues. CDR3 loop: CASSTGGKAFF. In DNA, the CDR3 is TGTGCCAGTAGCACCGGGGGGAAAGCTTTCTTT.

This clonotype was recorded many times. This chain links TRBV6-6 with TRBJ1-5; D is ambiguous. Trimming pared 6 bases from V and 0 bases from J, leaving 9 bases between. The CDR3 has 14 residues. Germline V CDR1 and CDR2: MNHNY, SVGAGI (reference sequence). The CDR3 DNA reads TGTGCCAGCAGAGAGGCGTATAGCAATCAGCCCCAGCATTTT. Its protein is CASREAYSNQPQHF.